Listed below are T cell receptor beta chains from one sample, sequenced in a study of cytomegalovirus exposure and HLA in healthy donors. Only in-frame clones appear in the TCRdb table, and some are missing; sequencing was by immunoSEQ multiplex PCR. The repertoire holds some 200,000 clones, with 82% as singletons. Sequenced material: PBMCs. The receptors come from a woman aged 18-29 years in good health and CMV-seronegative. The CDR3 runs from the conserved cysteine through the conserved F or W. The D gene is left open where the match is weak. For some rows the clone size is stated as once, few or many, or as a class when expanded; others skip it.

abundance: -; v_gene: TRBV5-8; j_gene: TRBJ2-3; d_gene: -; CDR3aa: CACGLDTQYF; CDR3nt: TGTGCCTGCGGGCTGGATACGCAGTATTTT
abundance: -; v_gene: TRBV6-1; j_gene: TRBJ2-2; d_gene: -; CDR3aa: CASSSPTVNTGELFF; CDR3nt: TGTGCCAGCAGTTCACCGACAGTCAACACCGGGGAGCTGTTTTTT
abundance: -; v_gene: TRBV19; j_gene: TRBJ2-5; d_gene: -; CDR3aa: CASSQGGAGQETQYF; CDR3nt: TGTGCCAGTAGTCAGGGGGGCGCAGGCCAAGAGACCCAGTACTTC
abundance: -; v_gene: TRBV30; j_gene: TRBJ1-1; d_gene: TRBD1; CDR3aa: CAWTGTGNTEAFF; CDR3nt: TGTGCCTGGACGGGGACAGGGAACACTGAAGCTTTCTTT
abundance: -; v_gene: TRBV6-5; j_gene: TRBJ2-5; d_gene: -; CDR3aa: CASRRGTSQETQYF; CDR3nt: TGTGCCAGCCGACGAGGGACAAGTCAAGAGACCCAGTACTTC
abundance: -; v_gene: TRBV6-5; j_gene: TRBJ1-5; d_gene: -; CDR3aa: CASSRRQDRQPQHF; CDR3nt: TGTGCCAGCAGTAGGAGACAGGATCGTCAGCCCCAGCATTTT
abundance: -; v_gene: TRBV5-1; j_gene: TRBJ1-1; d_gene: -; CDR3aa: CASSFGVGGNTEAFF; CDR3nt: TGCGCCAGCAGCTTCGGGGTAGGTGGGAACACTGAAGCTTTCTTT
abundance: once; v_gene: TRBV2; j_gene: TRBJ1-4; d_gene: TRBD1; CDR3aa: CASSSRDSARETLFF; CDR3nt: TGTGCCAGCAGTTCCCGGGACAGCGCAAGGGAAACACTGTTTTTT
abundance: -; v_gene: TRBV5-6; j_gene: TRBJ2-1; d_gene: TRBD2; CDR3aa: CASRLSGTSGYNEQFF; CDR3nt: TGTGCCAGCAGGCTATCCGGGACTAGCGGCTACAATGAGCAGTTCTTC
abundance: few; v_gene: TRBV2; j_gene: TRBJ1-1; d_gene: -; CDR3aa: CASGGHGFF; CDR3nt: TGTGCCAGCGGGGGCCATGGTTTCTTT
abundance: -; v_gene: TRBV7-8; j_gene: TRBJ2-3; d_gene: TRBD2; CDR3aa: CASSGGADTQYF; CDR3nt: TGTGCCAGCAGCGGGGGGGCAGATACGCAGTATTTT
abundance: -; v_gene: TRBV7-9; j_gene: TRBJ1-1; d_gene: -; CDR3aa: CASTKGDVRTVAFF; CDR3nt: TGTGCCAGCACTAAAGGGGATGTTAGAACTGTAGCTTTCTTT
abundance: -; v_gene: TRBV7-6; j_gene: TRBJ2-3; d_gene: TRBD1; CDR3aa: CASSLRDSSTDTQYF; CDR3nt: TGTGCCAGCAGCTTGAGGGACAGTAGCACAGATACGCAGTATTTT
abundance: -; v_gene: TRBV28; j_gene: TRBJ2-7; d_gene: TRBD1; CDR3aa: CAAGTGSYEQYF; CDR3nt: TGTGCCGCCGGGACAGGCTCCTACGAGCAGTACTTC
abundance: -; v_gene: TRBV7-9; j_gene: TRBJ2-7; d_gene: TRBD2; CDR3aa: CASSGGRIHEQYF; CDR3nt: TGTGCCAGCAGCGGCGGGAGGATCCACGAGCAGTACTTC
abundance: -; v_gene: TRBV5-6; j_gene: TRBJ2-1; d_gene: TRBD2; CDR3aa: CASSLTSGGFPAFF; CDR3nt: TGTGCCAGCAGCCTGACTAGCGGGGGGTTTCCGGCGTTCTTC
abundance: -; v_gene: TRBV30; j_gene: TRBJ2-5; d_gene: TRBD2; CDR3aa: CAKDAAGGGETQYF; CDR3nt: TGTGCCAAAGACGCAGCGGGAGGGGGGGAGACCCAGTACTTC
abundance: -; v_gene: TRBV7-7; j_gene: TRBJ2-7; d_gene: TRBD2; CDR3aa: CASSILAGPYEQYF; CDR3nt: TGTGCCAGCAGCATACTAGCGGGACCCTACGAGCAGTACTTC
abundance: -; v_gene: TRBV11-2; j_gene: TRBJ2-1; d_gene: TRBD2; CDR3aa: CASSSPGGSYNEQFF; CDR3nt: TGTGCCAGCAGCTCCCCGGGGGGCTCCTACAATGAGCAGTTCTTC
abundance: -; v_gene: TRBV4-2; j_gene: TRBJ2-3; d_gene: TRBD1; CDR3aa: CASSHALGTGGTDTQYF; CDR3nt: TGTGCCAGCAGCCATGCGTTGGGGACAGGGGGAACAGATACGCAGTATTTT
abundance: -; v_gene: TRBV4-1; j_gene: TRBJ2-7; d_gene: TRBD2; CDR3aa: CASSQEPSGRPRAYEQYF; CDR3nt: TGCGCCAGCAGCCAAGAGCCTAGCGGGAGGCCAAGAGCCTACGAGCAGTACTTC
abundance: -; v_gene: TRBV19; j_gene: TRBJ1-2; d_gene: TRBD1; CDR3aa: CASSTSTGFYNYGYTF; CDR3nt: TGTGCCAGTAGTACGTCGACAGGGTTCTATAACTATGGCTACACCTTC
abundance: -; v_gene: TRBV10-3; j_gene: TRBJ1-1; d_gene: -; CDR3aa: CAISETRGTEAFF; CDR3nt: TGTGCCATCAGTGAGACCAGGGGCACTGAAGCTTTCTTT
abundance: -; v_gene: TRBV27; j_gene: TRBJ2-2; d_gene: -; CDR3aa: CASRPSLAINGELFF; CDR3nt: TGTGCCAGCAGACCGTCCTTAGCGATTAACGGGGAGCTGTTTTTT
abundance: -; v_gene: TRBV19; j_gene: TRBJ2-6; d_gene: TRBD1; CDR3aa: CASSFDRGSGANVLTF; CDR3nt: TGTGCCAGTAGCTTTGACAGGGGCTCTGGGGCCAACGTCCTGACTTTC
abundance: -; v_gene: TRBV28; j_gene: TRBJ1-4; d_gene: TRBD1; CDR3aa: CASRGGTGHEKLFF; CDR3nt: TGTGCCAGCAGGGGCGGGACAGGGCATGAAAAACTGTTTTTT
abundance: -; v_gene: TRBV7-9; j_gene: TRBJ1-6; d_gene: TRBD1; CDR3aa: CASSQDRGPSPLHF; CDR3nt: TGTGCCAGCAGCCAAGACAGGGGGCCTTCACCCCTCCACTTT
abundance: -; v_gene: TRBV7-9; j_gene: TRBJ1-4; d_gene: -; CDR3aa: CASSTTGSANEKLFF; CDR3nt: TGTGCCAGCAGCACTACAGGGTCGGCTAATGAAAAACTGTTTTTT
abundance: once; v_gene: TRBV10-1; j_gene: TRBJ2-7; d_gene: TRBD1; CDR3aa: CASMKDRGREQYF; CDR3nt: TGCGCCAGCATGAAGGACAGGGGGCGGGAGCAGTACTTC
abundance: -; v_gene: TRBV30; j_gene: TRBJ1-5; d_gene: -; CDR3aa: CAWSLGLLGSQPQHF; CDR3nt: TGTGCCTGGAGCCTCGGGTTGTTAGGTAGTCAGCCCCAGCATTTT
abundance: -; v_gene: TRBV15; j_gene: TRBJ1-5; d_gene: -; CDR3aa: CATSREPGVSNQPQHF; CDR3nt: TGTGCCACCAGCAGAGAACCAGGGGTTAGCAATCAGCCCCAGCATTTT
abundance: -; v_gene: TRBV10-3; j_gene: TRBJ1-1; d_gene: -; CDR3aa: CATKANTEAFF; CDR3nt: TGTGCCACTAAAGCGAACACTGAAGCTTTCTTT
abundance: -; v_gene: TRBV19; j_gene: TRBJ1-1; d_gene: -; CDR3aa: CASNDRFTEAFF; CDR3nt: TGTGCCAGTAACGACAGGTTCACTGAAGCTTTCTTT
abundance: -; v_gene: TRBV7-7; j_gene: TRBJ2-5; d_gene: TRBD2; CDR3aa: CASSLVSGLAQATQYF; CDR3nt: TGTGCCAGCAGCTTAGTATCAGGACTAGCGCAAGCCACCCAGTACTTC
abundance: -; v_gene: TRBV7-8; j_gene: TRBJ1-2; d_gene: -; CDR3aa: CASSLAGQIFNYGYTF; CDR3nt: TGTGCCAGCAGCTTAGCTGGGCAGATTTTTAACTATGGCTACACCTTC
abundance: once; v_gene: TRBV4-1; j_gene: TRBJ2-2; d_gene: TRBD1; CDR3aa: CASSPGQATGELFF; CDR3nt: TGCGCCAGCAGCCCGGGACAGGCCACCGGGGAGCTGTTTTTT
abundance: -; v_gene: TRBV19; j_gene: TRBJ2-2; d_gene: -; CDR3aa: CASGYEGSNTGELFF; CDR3nt: TGTGCCAGTGGGTACGAGGGCAGCAACACCGGGGAGCTGTTTTTT
abundance: -; v_gene: TRBV27; j_gene: TRBJ2-7; d_gene: TRBD1; CDR3aa: CASRPIKQSTGTTYEQYF; CDR3nt: TGTGCCAGCAGACCAATCAAACAATCGACAGGGACGACCTACGAGCAGTACTTC
abundance: once; v_gene: TRBV27; j_gene: TRBJ2-1; d_gene: -; CDR3aa: CASRADTYNEQFF; CDR3nt: TGTGCCAGCAGGGCGGATACATACAATGAGCAGTTCTTC
abundance: few; v_gene: TRBV10-3; j_gene: TRBJ1-4; d_gene: -; CDR3aa: CAVSAQGREKLFF; CDR3nt: TGTGCCGTGTCGGCACAGGGACGTGAAAAACTGTTTTTT
abundance: -; v_gene: TRBV7-9; j_gene: TRBJ2-7; d_gene: TRBD2; CDR3aa: CASSYLGAGDNEQYF; CDR3nt: TGTGCCAGCAGCTATCTAGGAGCGGGGGACAACGAGCAGTACTTC
abundance: -; v_gene: TRBV10-3; j_gene: TRBJ1-4; d_gene: -; CDR3aa: CAISLATNEKLFF; CDR3nt: TGTGCCATCTCACTCGCAACTAATGAAAAACTGTTTTTT